Listed below are T cell receptor beta chains from one sample, sequenced in a study of T cells expressing NK-cell markers. TCRdb reanalyzed the 5' RACE reads and collapses them to one entry per CDR3 protein, without DNA. Seen in this sample are 350,000 to 400,000 distinct CDR3 sequences; the ten most common clones hold approximately 12%. The sample comprised blood T cells: a sorted CD56 or NKG2C T cell subset, CD4+ or CD8+ T cells, or bulk PBMC T cells (not recorded which). These receptors were taken from a woman between 45 and 65 years old in good health. Each CDR3 is given with its conserved first and last residue. Fields, in order: V gene, J gene, CDR3 protein.

TRBV10-3	TRBJ2-5	CAISGQGAVRKQETQYF
TRBV6-6	TRBJ2-5	CASSQPGQETQYF
TRBV7-8	TRBJ2-7	CASSQGLAGVRAYEQYF
TRBV5-1	TRBJ2-1	CASSLGAGGGISQFF
TRBV28	TRBJ2-7	CASNPGTGSHEQYF
TRBV29-1	TRBJ2-2	CSVEGLADSNTGELFF
TRBV2	TRBJ2-1	CASTGGGSGHEQFF
TRBV9	TRBJ2-7	CASSAGDSYEQYF
TRBV10-3	TRBJ1-2	CAISGRDKSFSYTF
TRBV7-9	TRBJ1-2	CASSLAKDGIGYTF
TRBV7-2	TRBJ2-1	CASSLGTPGPVSASEQFF
TRBV19	TRBJ1-3	CASSTHGQGAIAGNTIYF
TRBV7-2	TRBJ2-1	CASSPDSGRANEQFF
TRBV5-1	TRBJ2-1	CASTEGTGSEQFF
TRBV2	TRBJ2-2	CASKAVNTGELFF
TRBV6-1	TRBJ2-3	CASSDLQGGTQYF
TRBV12-3/TRBV12-4	TRBJ2-1	CASRFGAGNNEQFF
TRBV21-1	TRBJ1-2	CASIEASGYTF
TRBV20-1	TRBJ2-1	CSARSDRGRNEQFF
TRBV20-1	TRBJ1-5	CSARVGTGGSNQPQHF
TRBV7-9	TRBJ2-3	CASRRPKDVKRDSTDTQYF
TRBV6-2/TRBV6-3	TRBJ2-2	CASKDRRAGELFF
TRBV20-1	TRBJ2-7	CSAQTGTYEQYF
TRBV4-1	TRBJ1-5	CASSQDRSYQPQHF
TRBV21-1	TRBJ2-5	CASSKVVWETQYF
TRBV4-1	TRBJ2-1	CASSQPTSGRISYNEQFF
TRBV20-1	TRBJ2-3	CSARASSGNTDTQYF
TRBV7-8	TRBJ2-6	CASSLAQSSGANILTF
TRBV7-2	TRBJ2-5	CASTPGELSQYF